This T cell receptor (beta chain) comes out of a study of T cells in Graves' hyperthyroidism and ophthalmopathy. The patients, who ranged from 18 to 65 in age, presented with newly diagnosed hyperthyroidism lasting under 2 months. From under 12 ml of fresh peripheral blood, PBMCs were isolated. This clonotype was counted at least ten times. As yet, its antigen is unknown. The TCR beta CDR3 regions underwent amplification using RNA transcripts as the source. Researchers ran a first-round RT-PCR on the TCR CDR3 using the HTBI primer set. MiXCR, applied by TCRdb to the multiplex PCR reads, yields one record per CDR3 protein. The sample has around 300,000 distinct CDR3 sequences, roughly 15% seen once; the top ten hold around 7.9%. Study findings and constraints: The model predicted ophthalmopathy a median approximately 6 months before onset. Clonotypes that were expanded in thyroid above 0.001 mostly appeared in blood too.

The source is a woman aged 25 to 45 with Graves' hyperthyroidism that later progressed to Graves' ophthalmopathy. Sample: blood.

CDR3 loop: CASSFEGAGYEQYF. CDR3 coding DNA: TGCGCCAGCAGCTTCGAGGGGGCGGGCTACGAGCAGTACTTC. J is TRBJ2-7 and V is TRBV5-1, with TRBD1 matching over 7 bases. CDR1 SGHRS and CDR2 YFSETQ come from the germline V gene. The V gene end was trimmed by 2 bases and the J gene end by 3 bases; junction bases not matched to a gene: 5. The CDR3 sequence is 14 residues long.